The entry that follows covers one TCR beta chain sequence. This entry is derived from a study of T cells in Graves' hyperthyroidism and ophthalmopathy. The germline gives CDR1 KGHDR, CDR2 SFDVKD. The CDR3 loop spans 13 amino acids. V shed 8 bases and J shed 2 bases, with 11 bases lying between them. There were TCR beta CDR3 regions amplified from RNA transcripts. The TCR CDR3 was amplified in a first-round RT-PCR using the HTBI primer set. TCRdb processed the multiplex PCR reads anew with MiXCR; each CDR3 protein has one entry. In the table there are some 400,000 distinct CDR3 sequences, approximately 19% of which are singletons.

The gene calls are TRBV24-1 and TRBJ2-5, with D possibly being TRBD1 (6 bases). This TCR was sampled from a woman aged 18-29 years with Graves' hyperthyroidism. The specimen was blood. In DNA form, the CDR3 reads TGTGCCACCACGGGACATACGCAAGAGACCCAGTACTTC. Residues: CATTGHTQETQYF.